One sample yielded the 20 T cell receptor beta chains listed below, sequenced in a study of T cell responses to AZD1222 COVID-19 vaccine. Sequencing used immunoSEQ multiplex PCR; TCRdb keeps in-frame clones, though not all of them. The sample holds around 130,000 clones, 80% to 90% seen once. The sample here was peripheral blood, taken on day 0 of AZD1222 vaccination. The receptor set was obtained from an adult in good health.

V usage is TRBV7-2 and J usage is TRBJ2-5, with TRBD2 matching over 8 bases. The CDR3 contains 17 residues. Trimming at V came to 5 bases and at J to 5 bases, leaving 16 bases not matched to a gene. The germline CDR1 and CDR2 sequences are SGHTA and FQGNSA. Here the CDR3 reads CASSRKSAGGPGETQYF. In nucleotides, the CDR3 is TGTGCCAGCAGCCGGAAGTCTGCGGGGGGCCCAGGGGAGACCCAGTACTTC.

CDR3 coding DNA: TGCGCCAGCAGCGATAATTACGGTGAAGCTTTCTTT. This encodes CASSDNYGEAFF. The chain uses TRBV5-1 and TRBJ1-1; D is unclear. V gave up 4 bases and J gave up 7 bases, with 11 bases separating them. Germline V lookup: CDR1 SGHRS, CDR2 YFSETQ. This CDR3 has 12 amino acids.

Points on this clone: This specimen includes other DNA sequences encoding the same CDR3. The CDR3 DNA sequence: TGTGCCAGCAGTTATAGAGGTGGCTACACCTTC. Protein sequence: CASSYRGGYTF. The chain uses TRBV6-5 and TRBJ1-2; no firm D call. There are 11 residues in the CDR3. The V gene lost 3 bases and the J gene lost 7 bases, with 6 bases spanning the gap. Germline V gene sequence: CDR1 MNHEY, CDR2 SVGAGI.

This chain connects TRBV6-5 to TRBJ1-5; tentatively, D is TRBD1 (5 bases). This CDR3 region has 12 residues. V was cut by 6 bases and J by 4 bases, with 7 bases left in between. CDR1 and CDR2 (germline): MNHEY, SVGAGI. The CDR3 spells CASRGPNQPQHF. The CDR3 region has the DNA TGTGCCAGCAGGGGACCGAATCAGCCCCAGCATTTT.

CDR3 residues: CASSSRGGLYEQYF. The DNA for the CDR3 is TGTGCCAGCAGTTCCAGGGGGGGTCTCTACGAGCAGTACTTC. The V call is TRBV6-5, the J call TRBJ2-7, with D perhaps matching TRBD1 or TRBD2 (7 bases each). The length of the CDR3 is 14 residues. Trimming cost V 4 bases and J 3 bases, with 13 bases left between them. Germline assignment: CDR1 MNHEY and CDR2 SVGAGI.

This clone was found once. The chain uses TRBV27 and TRBJ2-7; D is perhaps TRBD1 (5 bases). Trimming removed 0 bases from V and 2 bases from J, with 17 bases in between. CDR3 size: 17 residues. CDR1 and CDR2 from the germline V gene are MNHEY and SMNVEV (reference sequence). CDR3 DNA: TGTGCCAGCAGTTTATCGAGTGGACACTCCAAAACCTACGAGCAGTACTTC. This codes for CASSLSSGHSKTYEQYF.

The V and J genes are TRBV27 and TRBJ2-7; TRBD1 matches at 7 bases. Trimming took 6 bases from V and 5 from J; bases not matched to a gene: 10. The CDR3 contains 14 residues. Germline V gene lookup returns CDR1 MNHEY and CDR2 SMNVEV (reference sequence). CDR3 bases: TGTGCCAGCAGGATTACAGGGGCGGGCCACGAGCAGTACTTC. This translates into CASRITGAGHEQYF.

The J gene is TRBJ1-2, the V gene TRBV28; TRBD1 aligns across 7 bases. V trimming: 6 bases; J trimming: 5 bases; junction bases outside the gene matches: 9. In germline, CDR1 is MDHEN, CDR2 SYDVKM. This CDR3 is built from 14 residues. In nucleotides, the CDR3 is TGTGCCAGCAGAGGACAGGTCGATCGTTATGGCTACACCTTC. Translation: CASRGQVDRYGYTF.

The rearrangement links TRBV6-5 to TRBJ1-5; no clear D gene. Per germline, CDR1 MNHEY and CDR2 SVGAGI. With 6 bases removed from V and 5 bases from J, the gap between germline ends came to 11 bases. This CDR3 contains 13 residues. CDR3 coding DNA: TGTGCCAGCAGCCCGGACGGACATCAGCCCCAGCATTTT. As protein: CASSPDGHQPQHF.

The gene calls are TRBV27 and TRBJ2-2, with 10 nucleotides matching TRBD2. The CDR3 loop spans 16 amino acids. From germline, CDR1 is MNHEY and CDR2 SMNVEV (reference sequence). Unmatched junction bases numbered 4, after V lost 4 bases and J lost 2 bases. For the CDR3, the DNA is TGTGCCAGCAGTTCGGGACTAGCGCGAAACACCGGGGAGCTGTTTTTT. Translating it yields CASSSGLARNTGELFF.

This chain links TRBV19 with TRBJ2-1; perhaps TRBD2 as D (5 bases). The CDR3 runs 16 residues. Trimming pared 3 bases from V and 0 bases from J, leaving 12 bases between. CDR1 is LNHDA, CDR2 SQIVND, per germline (reference sequence). The CDR3 reads CASSIDGSSSYNEQFF. The CDR3 nucleotides read TGTGCCAGTAGTATCGATGGGAGTAGCTCCTACAATGAGCAGTTCTTC.

This clone was seen a handful of times. V usage is TRBV6-5 and J usage is TRBJ1-5; no clear D gene. CDR1 is MNHEY and CDR2 is SVGAGI in the germline V gene. The CDR3 runs 13 residues. Trimming took off 5 bases at V and 6 bases at J, with 11 bases between the two ends. CDR3 sequence (DNA): TGTGCCAGCAGTCCAACGCGAGTTCAGCCCCAGCATTTT. It codes for CASSPTRVQPQHF.

V usage is TRBV19 and J usage is TRBJ2-7, with D possibly TRBD2 on 5 matching bases. Germline V gene sequence: CDR1 LNHDA, CDR2 SQIVND (reference sequence). Trimming took off 1 base at V and 0 bases at J, with 10 bases between the two ends. The CDR3 is made up of 15 amino acids. The chain's CDR3 is CASSIAGDLSYEQYF. In DNA, the CDR3 is TGTGCCAGTAGTATAGCCGGGGATCTCTCCTACGAGCAGTACTTC.

The chain recombines TRBV19 with TRBJ1-1; D is uncertain. The CDR3 has 15 amino acids. The V gene lost 6 bases and the J gene lost 0 bases, with 14 bases spanning the gap. Germline CDR1 LNHDA, CDR2 SQIVND (reference sequence). The chain's CDR3 is CASSNFFGMNTEAFF. The CDR3 coding sequence is TGTGCCAGTAGCAACTTCTTCGGGATGAACACTGAAGCTTTCTTT.

V and J are TRBV7-8 and TRBJ2-3; unclear D gene. This CDR3 is built from 12 residues. Germline V gives CDR1 SGHVS, CDR2 FQNEAQ. Trimming cost V 2 bases and J 6 bases, with 6 bases left between them. The CDR3 loop is CASSLMGDTQYF. The CDR3 bases are TGTGCCAGCAGCTTAATGGGCGATACGCAGTATTTT.

The chain has TRBV1 and TRBJ1-1. TRBV1 is reported as a pseudogene. This CDR3 contains 15 residues. The CDR3 DNA is TGCACCAGCAGCCATTCTTGGGTCGCGAACACTGAAGCTTTCTTT. Protein product: CTSSHSWVANTEAFF.

The V and J genes are TRBV7-8 and TRBJ2-7; D ambiguous. CDR1 is SGHVS, CDR2 FQNEAQ, per germline. The V end lost 5 bases, the J end lost 6 bases, and 11 bases lay between the germline ends. The CDR3 extends over 12 amino acids. CDR3 coding DNA: TGTGCCAGCAGCCCCCCAGGTGGCGAGCAGTACTTC. Residues: CASSPPGGEQYF. The variable domain in full, with the rest retrieved from reference TRBV7-8 and TRBJ2-7, is GAGVSQSPRYKVAKRGQDVALRCDPISGHVSLFWYQQALGQGPEFLTYFQNEAQLDKSGLPSDRFFAERPEGSVSTLKIQRTQQEDSAVYLCASSPPGGEQYFGPGTRLTVT.

CDR3 DNA: TGTGCCACCAGTGAGGACGGAACTTATGGCTACACCTTC. Protein product: CATSEDGTYGYTF. V is TRBV24-1 and J is TRBJ1-2; D call uncertain. Trimming stripped 4 bases from V and 5 bases from J, with 10 bases between. The CDR3 has 13 residues. The germline gives CDR1 KGHDR, CDR2 SFDVKD.

This clone was observed a few times. The J gene is TRBJ2-1, the V gene TRBV7-6; 13 bases line up with TRBD2. Per the germline V gene, CDR1 is SGHVS and CDR2 is FNYEAQ. Unmatched junction bases numbered 11, after V lost 5 bases and J lost 7 bases. This CDR3 has 17 amino acids. The CDR3 DNA reads as TGTGCCAGCAGCCAACAGACTAGCGGGAGGAATAGGAATGAGCAGTTCTTC. Protein: CASSQQTSGRNRNEQFF.

The rearrangement uses TRBV18 and TRBJ2-7; 8 bases align to TRBD2. Trimming cost V 3 bases and J 4 bases; bases outside gene matches: 5. Germline CDR1 is KGHSH and CDR2 is LQKENI. The CDR3 length is 14 residues. The CDR3 nucleotides are TGTGCCAGCTCACCGACTAGCGAGACTTACGAGCAGTACTTC. Protein: CASSPTSETYEQYF. Full variable domain (remainder filled in from reference TRBV18 and TRBJ2-7): NAGVMQNPRHLVRRRGQEARLRCSPMKGHSHVYWYRQLPEEGLKFMVYLQKENIIDESGMPKERFSAEFPKEGPSILRIQQVVRGDSAAYFCASSPTSETYEQYFGPGTRLTVT.